This T cell receptor (beta chain) was captured in a study of T cells in women clearing cervical HPV infection. Regarding the study as a whole: TRBV6-7 abundance was lower in cases than controls (0.11% versus 0.16%).

A note on this clone: What it binds is not known. The DNA ends 3 residues before the CDR3 does, and the rest of the CDR3 is filled in from the germline J gene.

CDR3 length: 14 residues. Germline-derived CDR1 and CDR2 are SGHAT and FQNNGV. The protocol was immunoSEQ multiplex PCR, while the TCRdb copy is restricted to in-frame clones and leaves out a portion. In total, the table holds 18,000 or so clones. This TCR was recovered from a woman between 18 and 75 years old with a cervical HPV16 infection that either progressed to CIN3+ or cleared (not recorded which). Material: blood buffy coat. The gene calls are TRBV11-2 and TRBJ1-2, with 8 bases that match TRBD1. The CDR3: CASSPDRAGGGYTF. The covered CDR3 bases are TGTGCCAGCAGCCCGGACAGGGCTGGAGGGGGC.